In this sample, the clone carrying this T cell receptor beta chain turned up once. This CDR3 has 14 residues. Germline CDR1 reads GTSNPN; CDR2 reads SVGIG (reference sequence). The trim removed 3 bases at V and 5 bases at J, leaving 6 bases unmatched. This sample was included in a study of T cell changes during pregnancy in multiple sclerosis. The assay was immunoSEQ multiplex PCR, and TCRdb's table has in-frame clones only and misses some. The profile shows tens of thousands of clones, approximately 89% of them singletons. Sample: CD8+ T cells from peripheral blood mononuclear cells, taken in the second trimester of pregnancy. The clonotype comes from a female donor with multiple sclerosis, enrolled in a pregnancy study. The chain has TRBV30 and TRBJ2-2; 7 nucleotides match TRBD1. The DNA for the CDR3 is TGTGCCTGGAGGACAGGGTATAGGACCGGGGAGCTGTTTTTT. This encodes CAWRTGYRTGELFF.